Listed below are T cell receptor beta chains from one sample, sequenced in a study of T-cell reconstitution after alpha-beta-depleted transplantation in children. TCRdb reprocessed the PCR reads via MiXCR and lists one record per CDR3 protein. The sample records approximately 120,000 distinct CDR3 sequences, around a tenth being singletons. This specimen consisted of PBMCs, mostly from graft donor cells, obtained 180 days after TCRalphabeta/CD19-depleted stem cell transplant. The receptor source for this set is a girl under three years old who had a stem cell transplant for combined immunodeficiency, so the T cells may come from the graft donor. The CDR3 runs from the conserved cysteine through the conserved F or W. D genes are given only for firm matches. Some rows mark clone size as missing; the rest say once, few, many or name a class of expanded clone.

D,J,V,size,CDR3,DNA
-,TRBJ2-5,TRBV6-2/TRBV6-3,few,CASSYWYQETQYF,TGTGCCAGCAGTTACTGGTACCAAGAGACCCAGTACTTC
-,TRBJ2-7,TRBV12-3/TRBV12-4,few,CASSSSGGFAYEQYF,TGTGCCAGCAGTTCCTCGGGCGGGTTCGCCTACGAGCAGTACTTC
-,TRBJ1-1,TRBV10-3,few,CAISARVGGARAFF,TGTGCCATCAGTGCCCGAGTGGGGGGCGCAAGGGCTTTCTTT
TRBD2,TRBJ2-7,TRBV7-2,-,CASSQTSGGPSYEQYF,TGTGCCAGCAGCCAGACTAGCGGGGGCCCCTCCTACGAGCAGTACTTC
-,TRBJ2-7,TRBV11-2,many,CASSLMGQRGYEQYF,TGTGCCAGCAGCTTGATGGGACAACGGGGCTACGAGCAGTACTTC
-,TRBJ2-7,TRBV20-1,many,CSASGGTEQYF,TGCAGTGCTTCAGGTGGTACCGAGCAGTACTTC
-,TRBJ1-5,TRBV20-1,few,CSATGLSNQPQHF,TGCAGTGCCACTGGACTAAGCAATCAGCCCCAGCATTTT
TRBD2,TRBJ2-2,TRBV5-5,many,CASSLAGLAGEFTGELFF,TGTGCCAGCAGCTTGGCCGGGCTAGCGGGAGAGTTCACCGGGGAGCTGTTTTTT
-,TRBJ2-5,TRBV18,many,CASSPRETQYF,TGTGCCAGCAGCCCAAGGGAGACCCAGTACTTC
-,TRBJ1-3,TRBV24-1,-,CATGFSGKNQTGNTIYF,TGTGCCACCGGATTCTCAGGGAAGAATCAAACTGGAAACACCATATATTTT
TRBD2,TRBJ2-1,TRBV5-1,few,CASSATGLGYNEQFF,TGCGCCAGCAGCGCCACGGGACTAGGCTACAATGAGCAGTTCTTC
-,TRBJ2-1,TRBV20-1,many,CSANWGNEQFF,TGCAGTGCTAACTGGGGTAATGAGCAGTTCTTC
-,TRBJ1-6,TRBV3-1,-,CASSQGGAPLHF,TGTGCCAGCAGCCAAGGGGGAGCACCCCTCCACTTT
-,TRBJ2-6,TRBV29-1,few,CSVEGGSGANVLTF,TGCAGCGTTGAGGGGGGCTCTGGGGCCAACGTCCTGACTTTC
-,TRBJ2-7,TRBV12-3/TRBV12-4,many,CASSFSGHYEQYF,TGTGCCAGCAGTTTCTCGGGACACTACGAGCAGTACTTC
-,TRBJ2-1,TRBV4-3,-,CASSPRLSSYNEQFF,TGCGCCAGCAGCCCTCGACTTAGCTCCTACAATGAGCAGTTCTTC
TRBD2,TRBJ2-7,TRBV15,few,CATSREGLASYEQYF,TGTGCCACCAGCAGAGAAGGACTAGCGAGCTACGAGCAGTACTTC
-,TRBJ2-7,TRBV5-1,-,CASSLGQGSGDEQYF,TGCGCCAGCAGCTTGGGGCAGGGAAGTGGTGACGAGCAGTACTTC
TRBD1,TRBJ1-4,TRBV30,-,CACTQGAGEKLFF,TGTGCCTGCACGCAGGGGGCTGGTGAAAAACTGTTTTTT
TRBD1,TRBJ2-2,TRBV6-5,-,CASSYSRTGFAGELFF,TGTGCCAGCAGTTACTCGAGGACAGGGTTCGCCGGGGAGCTGTTTTTT
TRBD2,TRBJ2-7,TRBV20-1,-,CSASSHSGTSGTVFEQYF,TGCAGTGCTAGTTCCCACTCCGGGACTAGCGGGACGGTTTTCGAGCAGTACTTC
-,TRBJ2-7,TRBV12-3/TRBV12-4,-,CASSSNRVRYEQYF,TGTGCCAGCAGCTCAAACAGGGTCCGCTACGAGCAGTACTTC
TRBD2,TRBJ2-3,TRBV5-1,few,CASSSRLAGSTDTQYF,TGCGCCAGCAGCTCCCGACTAGCGGGGAGCACAGATACGCAGTATTTT
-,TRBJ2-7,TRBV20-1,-,CSATSFRGSYEQYF,TGCAGTGCTACTAGCTTCAGGGGCTCCTACGAGCAGTACTTC
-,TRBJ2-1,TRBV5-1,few,CASSLTGPAYNEQFF,TGCGCCAGCAGCTTGACCGGGCCAGCCTACAATGAGCAGTTCTTC
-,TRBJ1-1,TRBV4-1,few,CASSQDGPTGGTEAFF,TGCGCCAGCAGCCAAGATGGGCCGACAGGCGGAACTGAAGCTTTCTTT
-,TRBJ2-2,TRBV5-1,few,CASSPGLALELTGELFF,TGCGCCAGCAGCCCCGGTCTAGCATTGGAGCTCACCGGGGAGCTGTTTTTT
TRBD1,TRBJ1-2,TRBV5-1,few,CASSLRGQGHTRNYGYTF,TGCGCCAGCAGCCTCCGGGGACAGGGCCATACAAGGAACTATGGCTACACCTTC
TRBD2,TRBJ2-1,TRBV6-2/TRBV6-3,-,CASSYLGLAGNEQFF,TGTGCCAGCAGTTACCTTGGACTAGCGGGGAATGAGCAGTTCTTC
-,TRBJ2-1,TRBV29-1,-,CSARQGGYNEQFF,TGCAGCGCCCGACAGGGAGGTTACAATGAGCAGTTCTTC
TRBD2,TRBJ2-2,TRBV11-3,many,CASSLVPSGGSNTGELFF,TGTGCCAGCAGCTTAGTCCCTAGCGGGGGATCGAACACCGGGGAGCTGTTTTTT
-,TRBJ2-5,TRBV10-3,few,CAISERVGEETQYF,TGTGCCATCAGTGAGCGGGTAGGGGAAGAGACCCAGTACTTC
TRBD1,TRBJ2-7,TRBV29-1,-,CSARAGGSYEQYF,TGCAGCGCACGGGCAGGGGGCTCCTACGAGCAGTACTTC
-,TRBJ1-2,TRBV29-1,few,CSVRDIYGYTF,TGCAGCGTCCGAGACATCTATGGCTACACCTTC
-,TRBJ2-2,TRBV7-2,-,CASSLTGWNTGELFF,TGTGCCAGCAGCCTCACAGGGTGGAACACCGGGGAGCTGTTTTTT
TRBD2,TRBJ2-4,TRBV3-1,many,CASSLAGGKNIQYF,TGTGCCAGCAGCCTAGCGGGGGGAAAAAACATTCAGTACTTC
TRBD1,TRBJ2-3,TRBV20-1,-,CSAEQGVTSTDTQYF,TGCAGTGCTGAACAGGGGGTGACTAGCACAGATACGCAGTATTTT